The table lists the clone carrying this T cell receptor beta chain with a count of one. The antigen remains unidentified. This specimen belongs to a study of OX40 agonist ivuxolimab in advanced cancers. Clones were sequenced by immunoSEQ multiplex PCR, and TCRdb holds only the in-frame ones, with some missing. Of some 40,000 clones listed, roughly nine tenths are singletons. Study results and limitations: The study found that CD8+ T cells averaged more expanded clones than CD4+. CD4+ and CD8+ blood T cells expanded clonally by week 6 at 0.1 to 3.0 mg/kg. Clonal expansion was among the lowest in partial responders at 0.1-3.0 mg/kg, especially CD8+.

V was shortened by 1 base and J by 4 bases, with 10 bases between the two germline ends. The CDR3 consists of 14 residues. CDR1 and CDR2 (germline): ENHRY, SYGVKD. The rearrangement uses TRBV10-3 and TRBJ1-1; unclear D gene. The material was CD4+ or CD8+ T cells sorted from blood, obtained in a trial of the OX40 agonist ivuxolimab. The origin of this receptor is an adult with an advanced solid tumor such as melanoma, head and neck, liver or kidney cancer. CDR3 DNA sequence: TGTGCCATCAGTGAGTATGGGGTTAGCACTGAAGCTTTCTTT. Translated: CAISEYGVSTEAFF.